This T cell receptor (beta chain) was found in a study of blood T cell repertoires in COVID-19. Study context: Both acute and convalescent COVID-19 samples were obtained from the United States, Italy and Spain. In each case, the material was cDNA or gDNA derived from T cells, B-cell-depleted T cells, or PBMCs.

Looked up from germline, CDR1 is KGHSH and CDR2 is LQKENI. The CDR3 is 16 residues long. V was pared by 0 bases and J by 1 base, with 13 bases between. Some clones are missing from TCRdb's copy, which holds only in-frame ones; the method was immunoSEQ multiplex PCR. The repertoire holds fewer than 30,000 clones, with more than 75% as singletons. The TCR was taken from a man aged 50-60 years with active COVID-19. Sequenced: peripheral blood. The chain carries TRBV18 and TRBJ2-7; D is unclear. This chain's CDR3 is CASSPPNPSTSYEQYF. The CDR3 nucleotides are TGTGCCAGCTCACCACCGAATCCGTCCACATCCTACGAGCAGTACTTC.